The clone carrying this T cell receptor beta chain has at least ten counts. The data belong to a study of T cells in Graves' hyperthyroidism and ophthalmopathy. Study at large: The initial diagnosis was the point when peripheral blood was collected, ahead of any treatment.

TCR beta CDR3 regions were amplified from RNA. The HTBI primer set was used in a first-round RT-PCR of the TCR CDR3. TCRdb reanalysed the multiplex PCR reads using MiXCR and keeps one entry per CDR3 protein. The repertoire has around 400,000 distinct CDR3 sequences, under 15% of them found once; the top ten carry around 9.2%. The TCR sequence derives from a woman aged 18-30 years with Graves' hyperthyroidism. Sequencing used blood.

In DNA, the CDR3 is TGTGCCAGCAGTGGGGACAGGCTAAGCACAGATACGCAGTATTTT. Its translation is CASSGDRLSTDTQYF. The chain has TRBV12-3 or TRBV12-4 and TRBJ2-3; 8 bases fit TRBD1. This CDR3 comprises 15 residues. The ends lost 5 bases at V and 0 bases at J; junction bases unmatched: 4.